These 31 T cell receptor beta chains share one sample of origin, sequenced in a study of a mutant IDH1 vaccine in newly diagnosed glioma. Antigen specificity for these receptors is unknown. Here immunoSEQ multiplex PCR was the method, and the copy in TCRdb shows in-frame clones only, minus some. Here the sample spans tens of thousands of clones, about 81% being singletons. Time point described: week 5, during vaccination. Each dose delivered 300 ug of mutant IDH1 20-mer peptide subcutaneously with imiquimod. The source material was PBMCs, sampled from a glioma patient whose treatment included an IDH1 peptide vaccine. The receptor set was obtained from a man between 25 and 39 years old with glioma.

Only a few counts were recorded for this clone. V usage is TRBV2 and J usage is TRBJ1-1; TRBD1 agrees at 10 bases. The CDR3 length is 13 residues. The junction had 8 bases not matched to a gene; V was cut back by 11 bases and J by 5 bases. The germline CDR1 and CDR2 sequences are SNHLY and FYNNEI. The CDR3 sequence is CASGPGQGTEAFF. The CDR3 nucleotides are TGTGCCTCCGGGCCGGGACAGGGGACTGAAGCTTTCTTT.

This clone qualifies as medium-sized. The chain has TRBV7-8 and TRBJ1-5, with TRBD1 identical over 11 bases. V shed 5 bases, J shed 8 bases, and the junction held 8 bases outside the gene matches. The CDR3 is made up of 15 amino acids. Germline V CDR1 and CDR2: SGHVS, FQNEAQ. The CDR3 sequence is CASSHGTGGFEPQHF. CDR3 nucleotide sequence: TGTGCCAGCAGCCATGGGACAGGGGGTTTCGAGCCCCAGCATTTT.

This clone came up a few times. The CDR3 bases are TGCGCCAGCAGCACGGTATTCCGGGGTAGGAACACTGAAGCTTTCTTT. Translating gives CASSTVFRGRNTEAFF. The J gene is TRBJ1-1, the V gene TRBV5-1; D gene unclear. Trimming left V 4 bases short and J 1 base short, with 17 bases between. Germline CDR1 is SGHRS and CDR2 is YFSETQ. This CDR3 region has 16 residues.

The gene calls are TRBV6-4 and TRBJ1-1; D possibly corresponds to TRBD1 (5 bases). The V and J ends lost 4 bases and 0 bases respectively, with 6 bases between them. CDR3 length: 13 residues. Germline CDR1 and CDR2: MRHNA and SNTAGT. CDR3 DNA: TGTGCCAGCAGTGCCAGGGTGAACACTGAAGCTTTCTTT. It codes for CASSARVNTEAFF.

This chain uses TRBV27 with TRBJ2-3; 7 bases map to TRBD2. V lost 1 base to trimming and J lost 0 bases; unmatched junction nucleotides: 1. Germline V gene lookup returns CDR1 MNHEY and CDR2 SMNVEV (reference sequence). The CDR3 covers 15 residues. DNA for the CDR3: TGTGCCAGCAGTTTATGGCGGGGGAGCACAGATACGCAGTATTTT. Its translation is CASSLWRGSTDTQYF.

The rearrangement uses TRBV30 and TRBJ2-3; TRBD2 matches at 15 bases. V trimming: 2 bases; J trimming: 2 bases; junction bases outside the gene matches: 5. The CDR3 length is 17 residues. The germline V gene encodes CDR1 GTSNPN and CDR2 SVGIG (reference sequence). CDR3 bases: TGTGCCTGGAGTTCCGGACTAGCGGGGGGGTTCACAGATACGCAGTATTTT. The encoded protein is CAWSSGLAGGFTDTQYF.

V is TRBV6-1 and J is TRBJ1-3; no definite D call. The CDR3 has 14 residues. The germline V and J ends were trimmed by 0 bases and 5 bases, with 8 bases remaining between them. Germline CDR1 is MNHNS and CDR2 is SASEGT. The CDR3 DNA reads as TGTGCCAGCAGTGAAGCTTGGGCGAGAAACACCATATATTTT. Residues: CASSEAWARNTIYF.

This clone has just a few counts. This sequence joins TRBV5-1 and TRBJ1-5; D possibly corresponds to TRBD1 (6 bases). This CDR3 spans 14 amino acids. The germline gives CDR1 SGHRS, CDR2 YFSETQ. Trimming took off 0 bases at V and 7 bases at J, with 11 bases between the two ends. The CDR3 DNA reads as TGCGCCAGCAGCTTGGCTGGGGGCGGGCAGCCCCAGCATTTT. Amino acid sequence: CASSLAGGGQPQHF.

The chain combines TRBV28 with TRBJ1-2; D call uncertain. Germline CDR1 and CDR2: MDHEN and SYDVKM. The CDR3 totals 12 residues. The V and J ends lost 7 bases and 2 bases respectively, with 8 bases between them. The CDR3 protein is CASMVVNYGYTF. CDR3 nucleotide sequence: TGTGCCAGCATGGTCGTAAACTATGGCTACACCTTC.

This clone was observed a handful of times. This CDR3 is CASSYSFVSPGELFF. As DNA, the CDR3 is TGTGCCAGCAGTTACTCGTTCGTTTCCCCCGGGGAGCTGTTTTTT. The V call is TRBV6-5, the J call TRBJ2-2, with no clear D. Germline V gene lookup returns CDR1 MNHEY and CDR2 SVGAGI. V was clipped by 0 bases and J by 6 bases, with 11 bases between them. This CDR3 contains 15 residues.

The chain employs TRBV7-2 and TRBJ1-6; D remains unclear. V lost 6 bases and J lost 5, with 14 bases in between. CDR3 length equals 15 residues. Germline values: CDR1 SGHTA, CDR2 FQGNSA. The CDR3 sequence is CASRKRPINNSPLHF. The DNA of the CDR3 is TGTGCCAGCAGAAAACGACCGATTAATAATTCACCCCTCCACTTT.

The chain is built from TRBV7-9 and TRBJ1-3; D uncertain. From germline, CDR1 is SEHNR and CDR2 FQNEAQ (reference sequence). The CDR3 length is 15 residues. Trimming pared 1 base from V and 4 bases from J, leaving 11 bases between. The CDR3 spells CASSLVSAAGNTIYF. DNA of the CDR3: TGTGCCAGCAGCTTAGTCTCGGCGGCGGGAAACACCATATATTTT.

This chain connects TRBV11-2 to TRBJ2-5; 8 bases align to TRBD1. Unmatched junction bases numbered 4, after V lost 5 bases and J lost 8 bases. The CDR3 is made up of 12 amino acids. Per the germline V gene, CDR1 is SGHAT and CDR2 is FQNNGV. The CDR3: CASSVGQVTQYF. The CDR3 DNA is TGTGCCAGCAGCGTGGGACAGGTCACCCAGTACTTC.

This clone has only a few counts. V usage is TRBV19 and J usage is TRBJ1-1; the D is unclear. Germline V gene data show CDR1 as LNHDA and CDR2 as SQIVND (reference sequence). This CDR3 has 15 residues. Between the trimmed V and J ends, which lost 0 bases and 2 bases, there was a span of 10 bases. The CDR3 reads CASSIDLIQNTEAFF. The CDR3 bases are TGTGCCAGTAGTATAGATCTAATACAAAACACTGAAGCTTTCTTT.

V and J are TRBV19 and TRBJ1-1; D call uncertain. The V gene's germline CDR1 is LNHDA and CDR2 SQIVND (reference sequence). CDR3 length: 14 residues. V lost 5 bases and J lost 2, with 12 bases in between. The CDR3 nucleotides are TGTGCCAGTAGTGTTTGGACGGAAAACACTGAAGCTTTCTTT. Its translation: CASSVWTENTEAFF.

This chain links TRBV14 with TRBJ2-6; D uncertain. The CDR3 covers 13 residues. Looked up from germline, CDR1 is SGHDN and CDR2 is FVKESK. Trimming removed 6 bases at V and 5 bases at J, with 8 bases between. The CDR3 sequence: CASRLSWANVLTF. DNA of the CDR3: TGTGCCAGCAGACTAAGCTGGGCCAACGTCCTGACTTTC.

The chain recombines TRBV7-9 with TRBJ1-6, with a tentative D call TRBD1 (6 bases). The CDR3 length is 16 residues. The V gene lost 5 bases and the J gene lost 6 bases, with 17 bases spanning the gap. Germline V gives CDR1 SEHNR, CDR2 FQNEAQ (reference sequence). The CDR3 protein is CASSPLQVRGNSPLHF. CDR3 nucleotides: TGTGCCAGCAGCCCTTTGCAGGTCAGGGGTAATTCACCCCTCCACTTT.

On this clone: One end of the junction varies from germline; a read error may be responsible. The CDR3 reads CASREGPGTGSGYTF. The CDR3 DNA is TGTGCCAGCAGGGAAGGCCCCGGGACAGGGTCTGGCTACACCTTC. The J gene is TRBJ1-2, the V gene TRBV2; 9 nucleotides align to TRBD1. CDR3 length equals 15 residues. CDR1 is SNHLY, CDR2 FYNNEI, per germline.

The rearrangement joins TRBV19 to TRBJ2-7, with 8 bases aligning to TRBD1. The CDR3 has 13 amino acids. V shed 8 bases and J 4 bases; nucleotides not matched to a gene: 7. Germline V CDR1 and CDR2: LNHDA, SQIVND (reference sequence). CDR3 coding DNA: TGTGCCAGTGGCGGGACAGGCCATTACGAGCAGTACTTC. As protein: CASGGTGHYEQYF.

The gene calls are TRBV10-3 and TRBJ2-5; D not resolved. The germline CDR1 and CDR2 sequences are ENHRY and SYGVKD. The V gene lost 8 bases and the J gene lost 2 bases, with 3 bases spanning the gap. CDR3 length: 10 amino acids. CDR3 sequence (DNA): TGTGCCATCGGACAAGAGACCCAGTACTTC. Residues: CAIGQETQYF.

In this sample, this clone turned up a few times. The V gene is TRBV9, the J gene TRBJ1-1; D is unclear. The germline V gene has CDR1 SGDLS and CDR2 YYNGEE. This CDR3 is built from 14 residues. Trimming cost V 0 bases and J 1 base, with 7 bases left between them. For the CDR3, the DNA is TGTGCCAGCAGCGTAGTATCCGCGAACACTGAAGCTTTCTTT. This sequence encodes CASSVVSANTEAFF.

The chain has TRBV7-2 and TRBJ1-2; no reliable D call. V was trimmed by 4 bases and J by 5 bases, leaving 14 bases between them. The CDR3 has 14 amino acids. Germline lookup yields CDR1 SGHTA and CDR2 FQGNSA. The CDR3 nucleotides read TGTGCCAGCAGCTCCACCGGGAAGAAATATGGCTACACCTTC. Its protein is CASSSTGKKYGYTF.

CDR3 DNA: TGTGCCAGTTCAAGGGGCCCCTCGGACGAGCAGTACTTC. Translating gives CASSRGPSDEQYF. The V call is TRBV7-8, the J call TRBJ2-7; tentatively, D is TRBD1 (5 bases). Germline V CDR1 and CDR2: SGHVS, FQNEAQ. V gave up 9 bases and J gave up 5 bases, with 17 bases separating them. The CDR3 covers 13 residues.

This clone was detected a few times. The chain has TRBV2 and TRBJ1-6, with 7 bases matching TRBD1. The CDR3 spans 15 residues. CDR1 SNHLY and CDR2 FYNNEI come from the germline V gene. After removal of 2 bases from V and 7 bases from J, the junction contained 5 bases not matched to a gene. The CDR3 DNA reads TGTGCCAGCAGTGAATGGGACAGAGTAAATTCACCCCTCCACTTT. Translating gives CASSEWDRVNSPLHF. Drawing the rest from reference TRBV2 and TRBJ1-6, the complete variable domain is EPEVTQTPSHQVTQMGQEVILRCVPISNHLYFYWYRQILGQKVEFLVSFYNNEISEKSEIFDDQFSVERPDGSNFTLKIRSTKLEDSAMYFCASSEWDRVNSPLHFGNGTRLTVT.

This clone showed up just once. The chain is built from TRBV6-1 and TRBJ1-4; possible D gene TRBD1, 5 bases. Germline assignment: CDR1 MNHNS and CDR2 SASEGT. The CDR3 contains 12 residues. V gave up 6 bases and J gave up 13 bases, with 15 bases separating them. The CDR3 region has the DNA TGTGCCAGCAGGCCGGCGGGGGACCGACTGTTTTTT. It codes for CASRPAGDRLFF.

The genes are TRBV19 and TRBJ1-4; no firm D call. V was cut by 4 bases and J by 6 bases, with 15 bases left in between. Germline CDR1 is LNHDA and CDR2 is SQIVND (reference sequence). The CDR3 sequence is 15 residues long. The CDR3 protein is CASSTVLKWDEKLFF. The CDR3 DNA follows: TGTGCCAGTAGTACGGTCTTGAAGTGGGATGAAAAACTGTTTTTT.

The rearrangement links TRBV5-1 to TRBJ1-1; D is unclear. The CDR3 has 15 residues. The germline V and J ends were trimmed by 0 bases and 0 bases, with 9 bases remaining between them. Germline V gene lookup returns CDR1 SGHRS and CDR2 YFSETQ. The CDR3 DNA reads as TGCGCCAGCAGCTTGGAGGCGGTGATGAACACTGAAGCTTTCTTT. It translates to CASSLEAVMNTEAFF.

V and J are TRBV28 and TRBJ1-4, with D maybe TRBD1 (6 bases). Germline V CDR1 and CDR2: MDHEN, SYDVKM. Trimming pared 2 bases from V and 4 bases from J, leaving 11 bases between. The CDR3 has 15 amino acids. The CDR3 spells CASSLEGVVNEKLFF. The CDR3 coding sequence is TGTGCCAGCAGTTTAGAGGGGGTAGTTAATGAAAAACTGTTTTTT.

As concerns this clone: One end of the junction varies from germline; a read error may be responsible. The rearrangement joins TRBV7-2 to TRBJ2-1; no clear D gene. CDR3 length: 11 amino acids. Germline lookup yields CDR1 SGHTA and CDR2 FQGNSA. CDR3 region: CASSSLNEQLF. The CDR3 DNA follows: TGTGCCAGCAGCTCCCTGAATGAGCAGCTCTTC.

CDR3 protein: CASSITRGVTGELFF. Here the CDR3 DNA reads TGTGCCAGTAGTATCACCAGGGGAGTCACCGGGGAGCTGTTTTTT. J is TRBJ2-2 and V is TRBV19; TRBD1 might be the D (6 bases). V lost 3 bases and J lost 4, with 12 bases in between. Germline CDR1 LNHDA, CDR2 SQIVND (reference sequence). The CDR3 totals 15 residues.

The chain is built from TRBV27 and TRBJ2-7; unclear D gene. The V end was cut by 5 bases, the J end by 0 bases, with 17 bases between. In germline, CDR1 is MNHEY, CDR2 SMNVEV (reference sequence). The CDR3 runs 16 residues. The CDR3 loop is CASSPPKTVSSYEQYF. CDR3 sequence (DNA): TGTGCCAGCAGTCCGCCCAAGACGGTGAGCTCCTACGAGCAGTACTTC.